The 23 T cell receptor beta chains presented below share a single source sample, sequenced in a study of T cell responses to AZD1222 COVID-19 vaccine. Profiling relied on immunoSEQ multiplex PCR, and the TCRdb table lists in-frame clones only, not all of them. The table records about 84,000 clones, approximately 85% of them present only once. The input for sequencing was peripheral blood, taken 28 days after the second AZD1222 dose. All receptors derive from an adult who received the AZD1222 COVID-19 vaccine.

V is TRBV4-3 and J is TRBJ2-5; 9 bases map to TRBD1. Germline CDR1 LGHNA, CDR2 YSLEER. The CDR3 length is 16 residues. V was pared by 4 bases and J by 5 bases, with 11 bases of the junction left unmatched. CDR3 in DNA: TGCGCCAGCAGCCCCTCGGGGGACAGGGCTCTCGAGACCCAGTACTTC. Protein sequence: CASSPSGDRALETQYF.

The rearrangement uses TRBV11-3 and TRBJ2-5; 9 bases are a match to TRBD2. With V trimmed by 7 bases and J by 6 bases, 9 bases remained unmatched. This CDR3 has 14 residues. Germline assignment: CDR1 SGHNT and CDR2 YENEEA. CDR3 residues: CASKFSGSGKTQYF. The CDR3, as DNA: TGTGCCAGCAAGTTTAGCGGGAGTGGAAAGACCCAGTACTTC.

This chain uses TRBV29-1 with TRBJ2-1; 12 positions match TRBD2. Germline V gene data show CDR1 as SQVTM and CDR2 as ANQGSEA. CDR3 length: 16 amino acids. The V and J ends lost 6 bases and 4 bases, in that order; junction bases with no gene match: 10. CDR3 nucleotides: TGCAGCGTGGGACAGGGGACTAGCGGGTATTACAATGAGCAGTTCTTC. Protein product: CSVGQGTSGYYNEQFF.

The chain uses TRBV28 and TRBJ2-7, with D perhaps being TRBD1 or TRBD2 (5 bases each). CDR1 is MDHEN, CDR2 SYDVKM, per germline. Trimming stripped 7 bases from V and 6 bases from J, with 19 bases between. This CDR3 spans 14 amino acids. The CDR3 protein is CASISGQGLREQYF. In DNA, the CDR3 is TGTGCCAGCATAAGCGGTCAGGGTCTTCGCGAGCAGTACTTC.

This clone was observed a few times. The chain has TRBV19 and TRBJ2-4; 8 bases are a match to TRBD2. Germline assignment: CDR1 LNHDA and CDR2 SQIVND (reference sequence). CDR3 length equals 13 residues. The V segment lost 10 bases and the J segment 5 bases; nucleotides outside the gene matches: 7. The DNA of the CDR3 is TGTGCCACAGACGGGGGGGGACAAAACATTCAGTACTTC. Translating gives CATDGGGQNIQYF.

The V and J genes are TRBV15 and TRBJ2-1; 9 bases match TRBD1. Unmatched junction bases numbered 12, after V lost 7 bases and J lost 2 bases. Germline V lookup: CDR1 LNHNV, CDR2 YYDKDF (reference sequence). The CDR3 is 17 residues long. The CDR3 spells CATTGGLGTGTYNEQFF. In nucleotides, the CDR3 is TGTGCCACCACCGGGGGTCTTGGGACAGGGACCTACAATGAGCAGTTCTTC.

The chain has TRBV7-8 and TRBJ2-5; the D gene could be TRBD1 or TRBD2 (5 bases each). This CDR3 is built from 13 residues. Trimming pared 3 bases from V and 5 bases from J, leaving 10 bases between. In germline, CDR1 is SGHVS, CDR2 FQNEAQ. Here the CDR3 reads CASSFGTLETQYF. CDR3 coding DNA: TGTGCCAGCAGCTTTGGGACGTTGGAGACCCAGTACTTC.

The CDR3 loop reads CASSLSPDTQYF. As DNA, the CDR3 is TGTGCCAGCAGCTTATCCCCAGATACGCAGTATTTT. The chain employs TRBV11-1 and TRBJ2-3, with D uncertain. The CDR3 runs 12 residues. Germline loops: CDR1 SGHAT, CDR2 FQDESV (reference sequence). Trimming removed 2 bases from V and 4 bases from J, with 4 bases in between.

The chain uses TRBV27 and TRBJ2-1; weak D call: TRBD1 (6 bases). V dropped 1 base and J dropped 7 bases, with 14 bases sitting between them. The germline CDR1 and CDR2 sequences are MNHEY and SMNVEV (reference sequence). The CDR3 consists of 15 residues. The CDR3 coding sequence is TGTGCCAGCAGTTTATGGCAGGGGATCGGGAATGAGCAGTTCTTC. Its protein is CASSLWQGIGNEQFF.

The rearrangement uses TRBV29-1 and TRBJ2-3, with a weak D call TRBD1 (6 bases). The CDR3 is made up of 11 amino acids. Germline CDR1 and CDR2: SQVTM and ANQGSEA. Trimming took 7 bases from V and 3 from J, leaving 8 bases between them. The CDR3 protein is CSAGQTDTQYF. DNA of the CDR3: TGCAGCGCTGGACAGACAGATACGCAGTATTTT.

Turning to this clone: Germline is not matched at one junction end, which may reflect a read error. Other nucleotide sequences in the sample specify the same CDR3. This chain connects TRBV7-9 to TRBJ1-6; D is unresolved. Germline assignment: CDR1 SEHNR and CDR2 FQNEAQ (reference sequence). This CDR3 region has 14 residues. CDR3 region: CASSLMPLNSPLHF. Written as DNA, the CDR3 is TGTGCCAGCAGCCTCATGCCTCTAAATTCACCTCTCCACTTT.

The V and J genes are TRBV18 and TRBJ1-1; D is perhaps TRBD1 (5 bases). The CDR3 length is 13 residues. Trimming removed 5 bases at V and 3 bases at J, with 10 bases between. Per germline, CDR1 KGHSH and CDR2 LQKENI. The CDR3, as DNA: TGTGCCAGCTCAGTAACAGGTTACACTGAAGCTTTCTTT. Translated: CASSVTGYTEAFF.

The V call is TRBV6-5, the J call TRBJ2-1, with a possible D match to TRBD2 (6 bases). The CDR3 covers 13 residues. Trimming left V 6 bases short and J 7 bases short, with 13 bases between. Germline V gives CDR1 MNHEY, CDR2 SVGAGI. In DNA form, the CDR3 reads TGTGCCAGCAGCCGGGACTCCCAAAATGAGCAGTTCTTC. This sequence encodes CASSRDSQNEQFF.

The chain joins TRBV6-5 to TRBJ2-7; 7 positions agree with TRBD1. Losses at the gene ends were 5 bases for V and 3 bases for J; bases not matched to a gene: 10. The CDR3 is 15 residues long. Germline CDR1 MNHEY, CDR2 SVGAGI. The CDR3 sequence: CASSNDRVGGYEQYF. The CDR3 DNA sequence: TGTGCCAGCAGTAACGACAGGGTCGGCGGCTACGAGCAGTACTTC.

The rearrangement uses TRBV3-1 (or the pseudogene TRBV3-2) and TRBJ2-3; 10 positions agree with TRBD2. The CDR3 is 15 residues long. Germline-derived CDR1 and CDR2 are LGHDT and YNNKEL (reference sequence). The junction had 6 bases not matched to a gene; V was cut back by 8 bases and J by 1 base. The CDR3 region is CASRQGTSGTDTQYF. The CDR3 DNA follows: TGTGCCAGCCGTCAAGGGACTAGCGGCACAGATACGCAGTATTTT.

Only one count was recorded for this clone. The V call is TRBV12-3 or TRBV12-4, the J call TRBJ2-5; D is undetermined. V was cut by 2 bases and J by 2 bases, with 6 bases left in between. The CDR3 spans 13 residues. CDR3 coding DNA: TGTGCCAGCAGTTTATGGCAGCAAGAGACCCAGTACTTC. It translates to CASSLWQQETQYF.

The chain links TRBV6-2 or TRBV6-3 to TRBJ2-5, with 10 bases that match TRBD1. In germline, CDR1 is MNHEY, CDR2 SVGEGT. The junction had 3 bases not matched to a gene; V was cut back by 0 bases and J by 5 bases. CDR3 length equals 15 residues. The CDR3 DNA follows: TGTGCCAGCAGTTACTCGGCGACAGGGGGCGAGACCCAGTACTTC. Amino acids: CASSYSATGGETQYF.

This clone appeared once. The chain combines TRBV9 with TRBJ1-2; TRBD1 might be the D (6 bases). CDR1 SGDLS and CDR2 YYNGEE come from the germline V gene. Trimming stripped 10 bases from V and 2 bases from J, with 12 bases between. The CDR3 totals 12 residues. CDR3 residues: CARGTRNYGYTF. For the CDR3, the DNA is TGTGCCCGTGGGACAAGGAACTATGGCTACACCTTC.

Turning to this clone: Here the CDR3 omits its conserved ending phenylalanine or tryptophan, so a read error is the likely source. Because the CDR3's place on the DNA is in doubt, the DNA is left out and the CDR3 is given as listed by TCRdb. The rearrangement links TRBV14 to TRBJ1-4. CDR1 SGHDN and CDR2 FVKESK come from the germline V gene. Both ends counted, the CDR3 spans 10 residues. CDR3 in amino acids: CASSQVGPAS.

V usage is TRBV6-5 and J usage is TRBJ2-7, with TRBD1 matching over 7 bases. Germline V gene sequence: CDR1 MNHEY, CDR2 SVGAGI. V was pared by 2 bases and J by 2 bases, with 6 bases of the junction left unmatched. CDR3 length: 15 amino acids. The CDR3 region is CASSYAGTDTYEQYF. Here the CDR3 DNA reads TGTGCCAGCAGTTACGCCGGGACAGATACCTACGAGCAGTACTTC.

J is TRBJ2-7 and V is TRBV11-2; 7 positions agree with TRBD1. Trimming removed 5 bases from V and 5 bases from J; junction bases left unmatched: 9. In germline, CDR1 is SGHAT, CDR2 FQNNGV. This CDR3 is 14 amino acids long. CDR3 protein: CASSRDSLFHEQYV. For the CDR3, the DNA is TGTGCCAGCAGCAGGGACAGCCTATTTCACGAGCAGTACGTC.

The CDR3 region has the DNA TGTGCCAGCAGCTTCGGACGGACTGCCTACGAGCAGTACGTC. This codes for CASSFGRTAYEQYV. J is TRBJ2-7 and V is TRBV7-2; a possible D gene is TRBD2 (5 bases). The CDR3 covers 14 residues. Germline V gives CDR1 SGHTA, CDR2 FQGNSA. V lost 3 bases and J lost 2, with 11 bases in between.

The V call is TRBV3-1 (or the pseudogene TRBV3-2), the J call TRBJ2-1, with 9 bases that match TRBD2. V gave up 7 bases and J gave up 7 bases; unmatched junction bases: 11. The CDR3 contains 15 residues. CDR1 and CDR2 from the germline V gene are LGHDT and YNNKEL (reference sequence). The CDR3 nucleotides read TGTGCCAGCACCGCCAGCGGTAGCGGGAGAAATGAGCAGTTCTTC. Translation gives CASTASGSGRNEQFF.